The table lists the clone carrying this T cell receptor (beta chain) with a count of one. The participants were between roughly 18 and 100 years old and came from about two dozen US areas. The method was immunoSEQ multiplex PCR; TCRdb's version includes in-frame clones alone and lacks a portion of them. The table includes a few hundred thousand clones, roughly 87% detected once. The data were obtained in a study of blood T cell repertoires in COVID-19. Study-wide context: T cells, B-cell-depleted T cells, or PBMCs provided the cDNA or gDNA that served as material.

The clonotype comes from a woman aged 25-40 years who had recovered from COVID-19. Sequencing was performed on PBMCs or T cells enriched from blood (not recorded which).

CDR3 nucleotide sequence: TGTGCCAGCCGAGGGGGGGGGCACCAAGAGACCCAGTACTTC. It specifies CASRGGGHQETQYF. The chain carries TRBV25-1 and TRBJ2-5, with a tentative D call TRBD2 (7 bases). V was clipped by 8 bases and J by 0 bases, with 13 bases between them. The germline V gene encodes CDR1 MGHDK and CDR2 SYGVNS. The CDR3 loop spans 14 amino acids.